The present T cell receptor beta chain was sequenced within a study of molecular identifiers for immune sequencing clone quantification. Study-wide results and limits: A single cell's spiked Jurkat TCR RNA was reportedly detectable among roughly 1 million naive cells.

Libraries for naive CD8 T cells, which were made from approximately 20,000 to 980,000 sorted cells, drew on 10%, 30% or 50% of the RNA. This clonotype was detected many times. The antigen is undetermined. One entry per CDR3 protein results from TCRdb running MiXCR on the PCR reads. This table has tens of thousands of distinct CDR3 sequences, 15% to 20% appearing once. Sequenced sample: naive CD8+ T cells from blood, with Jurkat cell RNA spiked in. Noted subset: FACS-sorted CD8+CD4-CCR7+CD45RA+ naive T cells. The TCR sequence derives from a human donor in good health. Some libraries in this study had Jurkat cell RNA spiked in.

CDR3 loop: CASSPGGASVDTQYF. CDR3 DNA: TGTGCCAGCAGCCCAGGAGGTGCGAGCGTGGATACGCAGTATTTT. The rearrangement joins TRBV3-1 to TRBJ2-3, with a tentative D call TRBD2 (5 bases). The CDR3 is 15 amino acids. Germline V gene data show CDR1 as LGHDT and CDR2 as YNNKEL (reference sequence). Trimming took off 4 bases at V and 6 bases at J, with 17 bases between the two ends.